The clone carrying this T cell receptor (beta chain) was found many times. Its antigen is currently unknown. This sample is part of a study of spatial heterogeneity in lung cancer. Broader study findings: Tumor mutation count correlated with how many alpha and beta TCRs expanded intratumorally.

Germline CDR1 and CDR2: SGHTA and FQGNSA. The CDR3 runs to 14 residues. V was trimmed by 2 bases and J by 1 base, leaving 6 bases between them. TCRdb fed the 5' RACE reads into MiXCR, producing one record per CDR3 protein. The sample includes approximately 4,900 distinct CDR3 sequences, roughly 28% seen only once; the top ten take roughly 15%. Time point reported: sample taken at primary tumor resection. The roughly 68 donors had untreated early-stage non-small cell lung cancer. V usage is TRBV7-2 and J usage is TRBJ2-1, with D hard to call. The sequences come from lung tumor tissue, collected at surgery. This TCR was recovered from a male donor with early-stage non-small cell lung cancer. The CDR3 nucleotides are TGTGCCAGCAGCTTAATCGCTTCCTACAATGAGCAGTTCTTC. Its protein product is CASSLIASYNEQFF.